The next 29 T cell receptor beta chains were all read from a single sample in a study of cytomegalovirus exposure and HLA in healthy donors. The PCR was carried out with 60 Vbeta primers and 13 Jbeta primers. Profiled with immunoSEQ multiplex PCR; TCRdb holds only in-frame clones, not every one. The sample lists fewer than 200,000 clones, around 76% seen once, with around 7% in the top ten. What was sequenced was PBMCs. Receptors were obtained from a man aged 40-55 years in good health and CMV-seropositive.

The sample holds a few counts of this clone. The chain links TRBV5-4 to TRBJ1-1; TRBD1 is a possible D gene (6 bases). Deletions cut 3 bases from V and 10 bases from J, with 16 bases between. Looked up from germline, CDR1 is SGHNT and CDR2 is YYREEE (reference sequence). The CDR3 loop spans 13 amino acids. Here the CDR3 reads CASSSPGQKRAFF. DNA for the CDR3: TGTGCCAGCAGCTCCCCAGGACAGAAACGAGCTTTCTTT.

The chain has TRBV4-1 and TRBJ2-2; 9 bases line up with TRBD2. Germline V gene lookup returns CDR1 MGHRA and CDR2 YSYEKL. The CDR3 covers 18 residues. Unmatched junction bases numbered 11, after V lost 2 bases and J lost 4 bases. The CDR3 DNA follows: TGCGCCAGCAGCCAAAACGGAATAGCGGGGGCCCGCACCGGGGAGCTGTTTTTT. Translation gives CASSQNGIAGARTGELFF.

In DNA form, the CDR3 reads TGTGCCAGTAGTTCGGGGATATTGACCGGGGAGCTGTTTTTT. It yields the protein CASSSGILTGELFF. The V gene is TRBV14, the J gene TRBJ2-2, with D possibly TRBD2 on 5 matching bases. Germline V gene data show CDR1 as SGHDN and CDR2 as FVKESK. The CDR3 spans 14 residues. Trimming cost V 9 bases and J 5 bases, with 16 bases left between them.

The genes are TRBV6-1 and TRBJ1-2, with 9 bases matching TRBD1. Germline loops: CDR1 MNHNS, CDR2 SASEGT. Trimming at V came to 7 bases and at J to 6 bases, leaving 6 bases not matched to a gene. The CDR3 contains 13 residues. Here the CDR3 DNA reads TGTGCCAGCACCCTCAGGGACAGGGATGGCTACACCTTC. This codes for CASTLRDRDGYTF.

The V call is TRBV27, the J call TRBJ1-3; D is undetermined. Trimming shortened V by 8 bases and J by 2 bases, and 10 bases separated the two germline ends. CDR1 and CDR2 from the germline V gene are MNHEY and SMNVEV (reference sequence). The CDR3 consists of 13 residues. CDR3: CASSPGTGNTIYF. The CDR3 DNA reads TGTGCCAGCTCCCCGGGTACTGGAAACACCATATATTTT.

V is TRBV29-1 and J is TRBJ2-7; 11 bases are a match to TRBD2. Trimming cost V 6 bases and J 0 bases; bases outside gene matches: 10. The CDR3 totals 16 residues. Germline values: CDR1 SQVTM, CDR2 ANQGSEA. The chain's CDR3 is CSVRSRLAGTSYEQYF. CDR3 bases: TGCAGCGTCCGATCCAGACTAGCGGGAACCTCCTACGAGCAGTACTTC.

The chain recombines TRBV4-2 with TRBJ1-2; TRBD1 matches 7 bases. Looked up from germline, CDR1 is LGHNA and CDR2 is YNFKEQ. V shed 1 base and J 4 bases; nucleotides not matched to a gene: 6. The CDR3 loop spans 15 amino acids. The CDR3: CASSQGQGVGYGYTF. In DNA form, the CDR3 reads TGTGCCAGCAGCCAAGGACAGGGAGTGGGCTATGGCTACACCTTC.

Only a few counts were recorded for this clone. This chain links TRBV5-1 with TRBJ1-1; maybe TRBD1 (5 bases). The germline V and J ends were trimmed by 0 bases and 2 bases, with 14 bases remaining between them. This CDR3 contains 16 residues. Germline-derived CDR1 and CDR2 are SGHRS and YFSETQ. CDR3 residues: CASSLGPREVNTEAFF. CDR3 DNA sequence: TGCGCCAGCAGCTTGGGCCCCAGGGAAGTCAACACTGAAGCTTTCTTT.

On this clone itself: An end of the junction does not agree with germline; a read error may underlie this. CDR3 coding DNA: TGTTCCAGCAGCTTAGTCGGTCAGCCCCAGCATTTT. Translated, it gives CSSSLVGQPQHF. The chain combines TRBV7-9 with TRBJ1-5; D is uncertain. The germline V gene has CDR1 SEHNR and CDR2 FQNEAQ (reference sequence). This CDR3 is 12 amino acids long.

This rearrangement joins TRBV5-6 to TRBJ2-7; 8 bases align to TRBD1. Per the germline V gene, CDR1 is SGHDT and CDR2 is YYEEEE. This CDR3 is built from 12 residues. V shed 4 bases, J shed 6 bases, and the junction held 3 bases outside the gene matches. CDR3 DNA sequence: TGTGCCAGCAGCCCCACAGGGGGCGAGCAGTACTTC. It translates to CASSPTGGEQYF.

This chain joins TRBV4-3 and TRBJ1-4; a weak D match, TRBD1 (5 bases). Between the trimmed V and J ends, which lost 1 base and 3 bases, there was a span of 9 bases. The length of the CDR3 is 15 residues. The germline CDR1 and CDR2 sequences are LGHNA and YSLEER. For the CDR3, the DNA is TGCGCCAGCAGCCAAGGTCAGGGTCCTAATGAAAAACTGTTTTTT. Its translation: CASSQGQGPNEKLFF.

The chain uses TRBV4-2 and TRBJ2-1; TRBD2 matches at 15 bases. Per germline, CDR1 LGHNA and CDR2 YNFKEQ. V was clipped by 1 base and J by 0 bases; unmatched bases: 4. This CDR3 contains 19 residues. The CDR3 spells CASSQGTSGGGSSYNEQFF. In nucleotides, the CDR3 is TGTGCCAGCAGCCAAGGGACTAGCGGGGGGGGGAGCTCCTACAATGAGCAGTTCTTC.

This chain uses TRBV6-5 with TRBJ1-1, with TRBD1 matching over 9 bases. The CDR3 length is 15 residues. Germline V gene data show CDR1 as MNHEY and CDR2 as SVGAGI. The V gene end was trimmed by 3 bases and the J gene end by 7 bases; junction bases not matched to a gene: 9. The CDR3 here is CASSYSWDRVREAFF. The CDR3 DNA reads as TGTGCCAGCAGTTATTCCTGGGACAGGGTTCGTGAAGCTTTCTTT.

This chain links TRBV7-2 with TRBJ1-1; 9 bases map to TRBD1. The trim removed 1 base at V and 4 bases at J, leaving 1 base unmatched. Germline V gene lookup returns CDR1 SGHTA and CDR2 FQGNSA. CDR3 length equals 14 residues. CDR3 coding DNA: TGTGCCAGCAGCTTAGACAGGGGGCGCACTGAAGCTTTCTTT. Translating gives CASSLDRGRTEAFF. Supplemented by reference TRBV7-2 and TRBJ1-1, the full variable domain reads GAGVSQSPSNKVTEKGKDVELRCDPISGHTALYWYRQSLGQGLEFLIYFQGNSAPDKSGLPSDRFSAERTGGSVSTLTIQRTQQEDSAVYLCASSLDRGRTEAFFGQGTRLTVV.

The rearrangement joins TRBV25-1 to TRBJ1-2, with D uncertain. The CDR3 consists of 13 residues. Trimming stripped 6 bases from V and 4 bases from J, with 12 bases between. CDR1 is MGHDK, CDR2 SYGVNS, per germline. This CDR3 reads CASSPEVFYGYTF. CDR3 sequence (DNA): TGTGCCAGCAGCCCAGAGGTCTTCTATGGCTACACCTTC.

V and J are TRBV18 and TRBJ1-1, with no clear D. Germline V gene data show CDR1 as KGHSH and CDR2 as LQKENI. The CDR3 spans 13 residues. V lost 0 bases to trimming and J lost 11 bases, with 13 bases between them. Here the CDR3 reads CASSPPTPWRAFF. As DNA, the CDR3 is TGTGCCAGCTCACCACCAACCCCGTGGAGGGCTTTCTTT.

This clone was seen a handful of times. The rearrangement uses TRBV6-5 and TRBJ2-2; D possibly corresponds to TRBD2 (5 bases). CDR1 is MNHEY, CDR2 SVGAGI, per germline. V was trimmed by 5 bases and J by 10 bases, leaving 17 bases between them. CDR3 length: 14 residues. The CDR3 coding sequence is TGTGCCAGCAGTCCCCGGGGTCAGGCGAAGGAGCTGTTTTTT. Translating gives CASSPRGQAKELFF.

This sequence joins TRBV5-6 and TRBJ2-2, with TRBD2 identical over 12 bases. Germline V gene data show CDR1 as SGHDT and CDR2 as YYEEEE. The CDR3 has 17 residues. Unmatched junction bases numbered 3, after V lost 2 bases and J lost 1 base. CDR3 sequence reads: CASSFRTSGENTGELFF. The CDR3 nucleotides are TGTGCCAGCAGCTTCCGGACTAGCGGGGAGAACACCGGGGAGCTGTTTTTT.

There are a few counts of this clone. V is TRBV11-2 and J is TRBJ1-5; D is possibly TRBD1 (6 bases). CDR3 size: 14 residues. Germline loops: CDR1 SGHAT, CDR2 FQNNGV. Trimming shortened V by 4 bases and J by 5 bases, and 12 bases separated the two germline ends. CDR3 bases: TGTGCCAGCAGCTCACAGGGAAGAGATCAGCCCCAGCATTTT. This encodes CASSSQGRDQPQHF. Supplemented by reference TRBV11-2 and TRBJ1-5, the full variable domain reads EAGVAQSPRYKIIEKRQSVAFWCNPISGHATLYWYQQILGQGPKLLIQFQNNGVVDDSQLPKDRFSAERLKGVDSTLKIQPAKLEDSAVYLCASSSQGRDQPQHFGDGTRLSIL.

The count of this clone is one. V usage is TRBV5-4 and J usage is TRBJ1-1, with no clear D. The CDR3 covers 13 residues. CDR1 and CDR2 from the germline V gene are SGHNT and YYREEE (reference sequence). V lost 1 base and J lost 1, with 5 bases in between. The CDR3, as DNA: TGTGCCAGCAGCTTGCATCAGAACACTGAAGCTTTCTTT. Translating gives CASSLHQNTEAFF.

The V gene is TRBV11-2, the J gene TRBJ2-1, with 9 nucleotides matching TRBD1. This CDR3 has 14 amino acids. Germline lookup yields CDR1 SGHAT and CDR2 FQNNGV. V lost 2 bases and J lost 9; bases outside the gene matches: 5. The CDR3 bases are TGTGCCAGCAGCTTAACACAGGGGGCGCGTGAGCAGTTCTTC. This gives the protein CASSLTQGAREQFF. Supplemented by reference TRBV11-2 and TRBJ2-1, the full variable domain reads EAGVAQSPRYKIIEKRQSVAFWCNPISGHATLYWYQQILGQGPKLLIQFQNNGVVDDSQLPKDRFSAERLKGVDSTLKIQPAKLEDSAVYLCASSLTQGAREQFFGPGTRLTVL.

J is TRBJ2-1 and V is TRBV5-4, with a weak D call TRBD1 (5 bases). Trimming stripped 4 bases from V and 5 bases from J, with 16 bases between. This CDR3 spans 15 amino acids. CDR1 and CDR2 (germline): SGHNT, YYREEE (reference sequence). In DNA, the CDR3 is TGTGCCAGCAGCCCCCCCGTGACAGTGGACAATGAGCAGTTCTTC. Its translation is CASSPPVTVDNEQFF. Combining the CDR3 with reference TRBV5-4 and TRBJ2-1 gives the whole variable domain ETGVTQSPTHLIKTRGQQVTLRCSSQSGHNTVSWYQQALGQGPQFIFQYYREEENGRGNFPPRFSGLQFPNYSSELNVNALELDDSALYLCASSPPVTVDNEQFFGPGTRLTVL.

The table lists this clone with a few counts. The rearrangement joins TRBV6-5 to TRBJ1-4; possibly TRBD1 for D (5 bases). CDR1 and CDR2 (germline): MNHEY, SVGAGI. The CDR3 runs to 14 residues. The germline V and J ends were trimmed by 6 bases and 3 bases, with 11 bases remaining between them. The CDR3 here is CASSRGGANEKLFF. DNA of the CDR3: TGTGCCAGCAGCCGGGGGGGGGCTAATGAAAAACTGTTTTTT.

The sample holds a few counts of this clone. The chain links TRBV15 to TRBJ2-7; the D is unclear. V lost 5 bases, J lost 9 bases, and 20 bases lay in between. This CDR3 region has 14 residues. CDR1 is LNHNV and CDR2 is YYDKDF in the germline V gene (reference sequence). CDR3 nucleotides: TGTGCCACCAGCCTAGACCGAGGCGAGCCGGCGCAGTACTTC. It specifies CATSLDRGEPAQYF.

The chain is built from TRBV19 and TRBJ2-3, with D possibly TRBD1 on 5 matching bases. CDR1 and CDR2 (germline): LNHDA, SQIVND (reference sequence). The ends were cut back, 2 bases at V and 2 bases at J, with 20 bases in the middle. The CDR3 is 18 amino acids. In DNA form, the CDR3 reads TGTGCCAGTAGTATAAACTTTGGGGCCTCAGAGGACACAGATACGCAGTATTTT. Residues: CASSINFGASEDTDTQYF.

V usage is TRBV7-3 and J usage is TRBJ2-1; D uncertain. Germline V gene data show CDR1 as SGHTA and CDR2 as FQGTGA. The ends were cut back, 6 bases at V and 0 bases at J, with 15 bases in the middle. The CDR3 runs 16 residues. CDR3 sequence (DNA): TGTGCCAGCAGGTTCGGCACGACAAGCTCCTACAATGAGCAGTTCTTC. Protein sequence: CASRFGTTSSYNEQFF.

The genes are TRBV2 and TRBJ1-5; the D is unclear. The CDR3 has 12 residues. Germline-derived CDR1 and CDR2 are SNHLY and FYNNEI. The V and J ends lost 7 bases and 7 bases respectively, with 11 bases between them. The CDR3 coding sequence is TGTGCCAGCACTCACGGCGGGCAGCCCCAGCATTTT. Protein product: CASTHGGQPQHF. Full variable domain (remainder filled in from reference TRBV2 and TRBJ1-5): EPEVTQTPSHQVTQMGQEVILRCVPISNHLYFYWYRQILGQKVEFLVSFYNNEISEKSEIFDDQFSVERPDGSNFTLKIRSTKLEDSAMYFCASTHGGQPQHFGDGTRLSIL.

The chain couples TRBV9 to TRBJ2-1, with 8 bases identical to TRBD1. Germline CDR1 SGDLS, CDR2 YYNGEE. This CDR3 has 14 residues. The trim removed 0 bases at V and 9 bases at J, leaving 5 bases unmatched. CDR3 nucleotides: TGTGCCAGCAGCGTAGGACAGGGGTTCGGTGAGCAGTTCTTC. Translating gives CASSVGQGFGEQFF. The full variable domain, completed using reference TRBV9 and TRBJ2-1, is DSGVTQTPKHLITATGQRVTLRCSPRSGDLSVYWYQQSLDQGLQFLIQYYNGEERAKGNILERFSAQQFPDLHSELNLSSLELGDSALYFCASSVGQGFGEQFFGPGTRLTVL.

The chain carries TRBV6-1 and TRBJ2-7; possible D gene TRBD2, 6 bases. V dropped 0 bases and J dropped 1 base, with 13 bases sitting between them. The germline gives CDR1 MNHNS, CDR2 SASEGT. The CDR3 runs to 16 residues. This chain's CDR3 is CASSEAVPSASYEQYF. In DNA, the CDR3 is TGTGCCAGCAGTGAAGCGGTGCCTAGCGCGTCCTACGAGCAGTACTTC.